This record covers a single TCR beta chain. Its specificity is unknown. TCR beta cDNA came from roughly 0.45 ug total RNA, primed with a constant-region primer. Sequencing libraries for TCR beta derived from three nested multiplex PCR rounds that used slightly modified ARM-PCR. Each of the first two PCR rounds ran approximately 10 cycles with TRBV1-TRBV30 forward and C-beta reverse primers. TCRdb itself ran the multiplex PCR reads through MiXCR, one entry per CDR3 protein. The sample records tens of thousands of distinct CDR3 sequences, 65% to 80% being singletons. Extraction of RNA together with DNA used about 17-31 mg of unsorted bulk tissue. Chronic HBV infection affected patients, none of whom had received treatment. These data come from a study of tumor-infiltrating lymphocytes in primary liver carcinoma. Looked up from germline, CDR1 is MNHEY and CDR2 is SVGAGI. The trim removed 6 bases at V and 15 bases at J, leaving 21 bases unmatched. The CDR3 sequence is 15 residues long.

Overall study findings and caveats: Researchers report that only about 7-25% of top clones turned up in all five tumor regions. Tumor-adjacent and tumor-blood pairs shared less of their repertoires than tumor region pairs shared.

Sequencing used liver tumor tissue from sampling region 1. Subset in this sample: tumor region T1, superior pole. The clonotype was recovered from a man in his forties or fifties with primary liver carcinoma and hepatitis B virus infection. The genes are TRBV6-5 and TRBJ2-3; TRBD1 aligns across 7 bases. The DNA for the CDR3 is TGTGCCAGCAGCCAAGCAGGTTTTGGGACAGATACGCTTTATTTT. The encoded protein is CASSQAGFGTDTLYF.